A single sample is the source of the 30 T cell receptor beta chains below, sequenced in a study of spatial heterogeneity in lung cancer. Time point denoted: blood at routine non-recurrence follow-up after resection. In each case, whole RNA from tumor, nontumor lung or frozen PBMC was sequenced unsorted. Each CDR3 protein gets one entry after TCRdb re-called the 5' RACE reads with MiXCR. Here the sample spans around 27,000 distinct CDR3 sequences, 6% being singletons. Sequencing used PBMCs, obtained at follow-up. The receptors derive from a male donor with early-stage non-small cell lung cancer.

Ten or more counts support this clonotype. V gene TRBV9 combines with J gene TRBJ2-7, with D perhaps matching TRBD1 (5 bases). Germline lookup yields CDR1 SGDLS and CDR2 YYNGEE. The CDR3 covers 14 residues. Deletions cut 4 bases from V and 4 bases from J, with 15 bases between. The CDR3 region has the DNA TGTGCCAGCAGCCCCCTTCATGCAGGGTACGAGCAGTACGTC. This translates into CASSPLHAGYEQYV.

Many counts were recorded for this clonotype. The DNA for the CDR3 is TGTGCCAGCAGCCGAACAGACCGTTCACCCCTCCACTTT. Its protein is CASSRTDRSPLHF. This chain links TRBV7-3 with TRBJ1-6; unclear D gene. CDR3 length equals 13 residues. Trimming shortened V by 5 bases and J by 9 bases, and 11 bases separated the two germline ends. The germline V gene has CDR1 SGHTA and CDR2 FQGTGA.

At least ten counts were recorded for this clonotype. The V gene is TRBV5-1, the J gene TRBJ2-5; either TRBD1 or TRBD2 may supply D (5 bases each). The V gene lost 4 bases and the J gene lost 1 base, with 11 bases spanning the gap. The germline V gene has CDR1 SGHRS and CDR2 YFSETQ. This CDR3 spans 14 amino acids. Written as DNA, the CDR3 is TGCGCCAGCAGCGCCGAGAGGGGCCAAGAGACCCAGTACTTC. Its translation: CASSAERGQETQYF.

A remark on this clonotype: A much larger clone differs by one base, so this may be a read error. The CDR3 does not end in the conserved phenylalanine or tryptophan, so this is likely a read error. The chain carries TRBV27 and TRBJ1-5; D unresolved. V dropped 2 bases and J dropped 2 bases, with 1 base sitting between them. The CDR3 runs 12 residues. Germline CDR1 and CDR2: MNHEY and SMNVEV (reference sequence). CDR3 region: CASSLGNQPQHI. DNA of the CDR3: TGTGCCAGCAGTTTAGGCAATCAGCCCCAGCATATT.

This clonotype was seen many times. The rearrangement joins TRBV2 to TRBJ1-6; 7 nucleotides line up with TRBD1. Germline-derived CDR1 and CDR2 are SNHLY and FYNNEI. V dropped 6 bases and J dropped 10; count of bases not matched to a gene: 9. The CDR3 length is 14 residues. The CDR3 nucleotides read TGTGCCAGCAGGCCGGGGACAGTGGACTCACCCCTCCACTTT. As protein: CASRPGTVDSPLHF. Together with reference TRBV2 and TRBJ1-6, the CDR3 gives the full variable domain: EPEVTQTPSHQVTQMGQEVILRCVPISNHLYFYWYRQILGQKVEFLVSFYNNEISEKSEIFDDQFSVERPDGSNFTLKIRSTKLEDSAMYFCASRPGTVDSPLHFGNGTRLTVT.

The chain joins TRBV3-1 to TRBJ2-1, with 8 bases fitting TRBD1. With V trimmed by 4 bases and J by 4 bases, 6 bases remained unmatched. The germline CDR1 and CDR2 sequences are LGHDT and YNNKEL (reference sequence). There are 15 residues in the CDR3. CDR3 in amino acids: CASSPGQANYNEQFF. Written as DNA, the CDR3 is TGTGCCAGCAGCCCGGGACAGGCGAATTACAATGAGCAGTTCTTC.

This clonotype was seen many times. The rearrangement links TRBV5-1 to TRBJ1-1; 8 bases match TRBD1. V shed 0 bases and J 7 bases; nucleotides not matched to a gene: 5. The CDR3 extends over 14 amino acids. The germline V gene encodes CDR1 SGHRS and CDR2 YFSETQ. CDR3 DNA: TGCGCCAGCAGCTTGGAACAGGGGGGATTTGAAGCTTTCTTT. It is translated as CASSLEQGGFEAFF. The variable domain in full, completed from reference TRBV5-1 and TRBJ1-1, reads KAGVTQTPRYLIKTRGQQVTLSCSPISGHRSVSWYQQTPGQGLQFLFEYFSETQRNKGNFPGRFSGRQFSNSRSEMNVSTLELGDSALYLCASSLEQGGFEAFFGQGTRLTVV.

This clonotype appeared many times. The genes are TRBV24-1 and TRBJ1-2; D is possibly TRBD1 (5 bases). CDR1 is KGHDR and CDR2 is SFDVKD in the germline V gene. The CDR3 runs to 14 residues. V gave up 5 bases and J gave up 4 bases, with 13 bases separating them. The CDR3 region has the DNA TGTGCCACCAGTGTCACCGACAGTTTCTATGGCTACACCTTC. Its translation is CATSVTDSFYGYTF.

This clonotype appeared many times. The chain has TRBV13 and TRBJ2-7, with 9 bases aligning to TRBD1. J gave up 6 bases and V 5 bases, and 8 bases lay outside the gene matches. Germline V lookup: CDR1 PRHDT, CDR2 FYEKMQ (reference sequence). The CDR3 extends over 14 amino acids. The CDR3 spells CASSPWDRDSEQYV. In DNA, the CDR3 is TGTGCCAGCAGCCCCTGGGACAGGGACAGCGAGCAGTACGTC.

This clonotype was observed a handful of times. This chain joins TRBV27 and TRBJ2-1; no clear D. The germline V gene has CDR1 MNHEY and CDR2 SMNVEV (reference sequence). Trimming stripped 1 base from V and 5 bases from J, with 6 bases between. CDR3 length equals 13 residues. CDR3 sequence (DNA): TGTGCCAGCAGTTTATGGGCAGACAATGAGCAGTTCTTC. This encodes CASSLWADNEQFF.

This clonotype was counted many times. The rearrangement joins TRBV12-3 or TRBV12-4 to TRBJ2-1; D is unclear. There are 14 residues in the CDR3. Trimming pared 1 base from V and 7 bases from J, leaving 11 bases between. The CDR3: CASSLVLVGNEQFF. The CDR3 nucleotides read TGTGCCAGCAGTTTAGTCCTAGTAGGTAATGAGCAGTTCTTC.

The chain carries TRBV15 and TRBJ1-1; 7 nucleotides agree with TRBD1. Unmatched junction bases numbered 6, after V lost 4 bases and J lost 1 base. CDR1 and CDR2 (germline): LNHNV, YYDKDF (reference sequence). The CDR3 is 15 amino acids. CDR3 DNA: TGTGCCACCAGCATGACGGGACAGTCGAACACTGAAGCTTTCTTT. Translation gives CATSMTGQSNTEAFF.

This clonotype was recorded many times. The chain couples TRBV7-9 to TRBJ2-2; D perhaps matches TRBD2 (6 bases). CDR1 and CDR2 (germline): SEHNR, FQNEAQ (reference sequence). This CDR3 is built from 15 residues. V was trimmed by 5 bases and J by 7 bases, leaving 17 bases between them. CDR3 DNA sequence: TGTGCCAGCAGCCCGGACTACCTCACAGGCGGGGAGCTGTTTTTT. This encodes CASSPDYLTGGELFF.

The rearrangement joins TRBV2 to TRBJ2-1; unclear D gene. This CDR3 is built from 14 residues. V lost 2 bases to trimming and J lost 2 bases, with 7 bases between them. CDR1 is SNHLY, CDR2 FYNNEI, per germline. CDR3 nucleotides: TGTGCCAGCAGTGAATGGGGTGCCTACAATGAGCAGTTCTTC. As protein: CASSEWGAYNEQFF.

This clonotype was detected many times. This chain connects TRBV29-1 to TRBJ2-1, with D perhaps matching TRBD2 (5 bases). V lost 5 bases, J lost 9 bases, and 20 bases lay in between. The CDR3 extends over 14 amino acids. Germline assignment: CDR1 SQVTM and CDR2 ANQGSEA. CDR3 sequence: CSVLPSGRVVEQFF. The CDR3 coding sequence is TGCAGCGTTCTCCCTTCGGGAAGGGTCGTTGAGCAGTTCTTC.

Notes on this clonotype: The junction and the germline gene differ at one end; a read error may be behind it. The CDR3 loop reads CASTDLGRLDQPRHF. The CDR3, as DNA: TGTGCCAGCACCGACTTAGGCAGGCTCGATCAGCCCCGGCATTTT. The V and J genes are TRBV2 and TRBJ1-5; D unclear. The CDR3 runs to 15 residues. Germline V gives CDR1 SNHLY, CDR2 FYNNEI.

The chain has TRBV5-4 and TRBJ2-5, with a possible D match to TRBD2 (6 bases). There are 14 residues in the CDR3. V was shortened by 4 bases and J by 1 base, with 11 bases between the two germline ends. Germline V lookup: CDR1 SGHNT, CDR2 YYREEE (reference sequence). CDR3 region: CASSLPTSQETQYF. CDR3 nucleotide sequence: TGTGCCAGCAGCCTACCGACTAGCCAAGAGACCCAGTACTTC.

This clonotype came up many times. The rearrangement links TRBV29-1 to TRBJ2-4; D perhaps matches TRBD2 (5 bases). Per the germline V gene, CDR1 is SQVTM and CDR2 is ANQGSEA. V shed 6 bases and J shed 0 bases, with 15 bases lying between them. CDR3 length equals 15 residues. This chain's CDR3 is CSVEDSILAKNIQYF. CDR3 coding DNA: TGCAGCGTCGAGGACTCCATACTAGCCAAAAACATTCAGTACTTC.

The sample holds many counts of this clonotype. At one boundary the junction diverges from the germline segment, which might be a read error. The chain couples TRBV6-1 to TRBJ1-4; D unclear. CDR3 length: 13 residues. Germline CDR1 and CDR2: MNHNS and SASEGT. The CDR3 reads CASSESQVQALDF. The CDR3 nucleotides read TGTGCCAGCAGTGAATCCCAAGTCCAGGCCCTCGATTTT.

Worth noting for this clonotype: This clone may be a read error of a much larger clone one base away. The chain recombines TRBV7-3 with TRBJ1-5; D uncertain. Germline CDR1 is SGHTA and CDR2 is FQGTGA. This CDR3 is built from 10 residues. The CDR3 DNA follows: TGTGCCAGCAGCTATCAGCCCCCGCATTTT. Encoded protein: CASSYQPPHF.

The gene calls are TRBV5-1 and TRBJ2-7, with a possible D match to TRBD1 (7 bases). Per germline, CDR1 SGHRS and CDR2 YFSETQ. The CDR3 loop spans 14 amino acids. Trimming left V 0 bases short and J 5 bases short, with 12 bases between. The CDR3 loop reads CASSLGQGGHEQYF. As DNA, the CDR3 is TGCGCCAGCAGCTTGGGACAGGGAGGCCACGAGCAGTACTTC.

This clonotype occurred many times. The V gene is TRBV27, the J gene TRBJ1-4, with 9 bases aligning to TRBD1. Germline lookup yields CDR1 MNHEY and CDR2 SMNVEV (reference sequence). Trimming at V came to 5 bases and at J to 7 bases, leaving 5 bases not matched to a gene. The length of the CDR3 is 14 residues. CDR3 sequence reads: CASSQDRGGEKLFF. As DNA, the CDR3 is TGTGCCAGCAGTCAGGACAGGGGCGGTGAAAAACTGTTTTTT.

This clonotype showed up many times. The CDR3 loop reads CASSLAGRRTDTQYF. CDR3 coding DNA: TGTGCCAGCAGCTTAGCTGGCAGACGCACAGATACGCAGTATTTT. V usage is TRBV7-2 and J usage is TRBJ2-3; D remains unclear. Germline values: CDR1 SGHTA, CDR2 FQGNSA. Trimming removed 0 bases at V and 1 base at J, with 8 bases between. This CDR3 has 15 amino acids.

This clonotype has at least ten counts. The chain employs TRBV29-1 and TRBJ1-4, with a tentative D call TRBD1 (6 bases). V lost 5 bases and J 14 bases, leaving 15 bases between the germline ends. Germline CDR1 is SQVTM and CDR2 is ANQGSEA. CDR3 length: 11 residues. The CDR3 sequence is CSVSDRSKLFF. The CDR3, as DNA: TGCAGCGTTTCCGACAGGTCCAAGCTGTTTTTT.

There are many counts of this clonotype. The CDR3 here is CASSQLVEQYF. For the CDR3, the DNA is TGTGCCAGCAGCCAGTTGGTCGAGCAGTACTTC. This sequence joins TRBV3-1 and TRBJ2-7; D not resolved. This CDR3 is 11 amino acids long. Trimming removed 3 bases at V and 6 bases at J, with 6 bases between. Germline V lookup: CDR1 LGHDT, CDR2 YNNKEL (reference sequence).

This clonotype was found a few times. The rearrangement uses TRBV7-2 and TRBJ1-1, with 7 positions matching TRBD1. CDR1 is SGHTA and CDR2 is FQGNSA in the germline V gene. V lost 6 bases to trimming and J lost 5 bases; unmatched junction nucleotides: 6. There are 13 residues in the CDR3. DNA of the CDR3: TGTGCCAGCAGTGTACAGGGGAGGACTGAAGCTTTCTTT. Encoded protein: CASSVQGRTEAFF. Drawing the rest from reference TRBV7-2 and TRBJ1-1, the complete variable domain is GAGVSQSPSNKVTEKGKDVELRCDPISGHTALYWYRQSLGQGLEFLIYFQGNSAPDKSGLPSDRFSAERTGGSVSTLTIQRTQQEDSAVYLCASSVQGRTEAFFGQGTRLTVV.

This clonotype was counted many times. The chain links TRBV4-2 to TRBJ2-1; D perhaps matches TRBD2 (6 bases). V lost 1 base to trimming and J lost 7 bases, with 20 bases between them. Germline V gene sequence: CDR1 LGHNA, CDR2 YNFKEQ. This CDR3 comprises 17 residues. Written as DNA, the CDR3 is TGTGCCAGCAGCCAAGGGGTTAGGACTGGAGGGAGGAATGAGCAGTTCTTC. Its protein is CASSQGVRTGGRNEQFF.

This clonotype was detected ten times or more. The chain recombines TRBV7-9 with TRBJ2-1; D gene uncertain. The ends were cut back, 5 bases at V and 4 bases at J, with 3 bases in the middle. Germline CDR1 SEHNR, CDR2 FQNEAQ (reference sequence). This CDR3 is built from 11 residues. CDR3 DNA sequence: TGTGCCAGCAGCCATTACAATGAGCAGTTCTTC. Protein product: CASSHYNEQFF.

This clonotype was found a few times. The chain is built from TRBV7-9 and TRBJ1-1; D call uncertain. V was shortened by 1 base and J by 0 bases, with 12 bases between the two germline ends. CDR3 length equals 16 residues. The germline V gene encodes CDR1 SEHNR and CDR2 FQNEAQ (reference sequence). The CDR3 region is CASSLGATALNTEAFF. The DNA of the CDR3 is TGTGCCAGCAGCTTAGGCGCAACAGCACTGAACACTGAAGCTTTCTTT. Using reference TRBV7-9 and TRBJ1-1 for the parts outside the CDR3, the full variable domain is DTGVSQNPRHKITKRGQNVTFRCDPISEHNRLYWYRQTLGQGPEFLTYFQNEAQLEKSRLLSDRFSAERPKGSFSTLEIQRTEQGDSAMYLCASSLGATALNTEAFFGQGTRLTVV.

The chain has TRBV20-1 and TRBJ1-2, with a weak D call TRBD1 (6 bases). Trimming left V 0 bases short and J 5 bases short, with 19 bases between. The germline CDR1 and CDR2 sequences are DFQATT and SNEGSKA (reference sequence). This CDR3 region has 16 residues. CDR3 nucleotide sequence: TGCAGTGCTAGAGACAGGGGAGATTTCGCCCTTTATGGCTACACCTTC. This sequence encodes CSARDRGDFALYGYTF.